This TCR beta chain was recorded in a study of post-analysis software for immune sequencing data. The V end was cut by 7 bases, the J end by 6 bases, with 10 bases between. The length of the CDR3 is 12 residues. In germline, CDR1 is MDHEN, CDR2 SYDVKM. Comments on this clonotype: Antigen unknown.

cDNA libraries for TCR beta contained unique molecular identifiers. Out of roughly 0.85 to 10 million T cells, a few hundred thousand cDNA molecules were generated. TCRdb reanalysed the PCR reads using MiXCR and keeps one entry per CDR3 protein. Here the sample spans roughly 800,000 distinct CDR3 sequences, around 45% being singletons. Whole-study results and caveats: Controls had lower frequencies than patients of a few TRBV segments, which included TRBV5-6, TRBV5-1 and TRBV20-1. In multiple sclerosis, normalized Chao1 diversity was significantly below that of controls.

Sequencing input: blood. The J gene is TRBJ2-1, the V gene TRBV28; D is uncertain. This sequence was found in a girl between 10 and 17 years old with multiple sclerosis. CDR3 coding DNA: TGTGCCAGCAACATCGTCCCCAATGAGCAGTTCTTC. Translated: CASNIVPNEQFF.